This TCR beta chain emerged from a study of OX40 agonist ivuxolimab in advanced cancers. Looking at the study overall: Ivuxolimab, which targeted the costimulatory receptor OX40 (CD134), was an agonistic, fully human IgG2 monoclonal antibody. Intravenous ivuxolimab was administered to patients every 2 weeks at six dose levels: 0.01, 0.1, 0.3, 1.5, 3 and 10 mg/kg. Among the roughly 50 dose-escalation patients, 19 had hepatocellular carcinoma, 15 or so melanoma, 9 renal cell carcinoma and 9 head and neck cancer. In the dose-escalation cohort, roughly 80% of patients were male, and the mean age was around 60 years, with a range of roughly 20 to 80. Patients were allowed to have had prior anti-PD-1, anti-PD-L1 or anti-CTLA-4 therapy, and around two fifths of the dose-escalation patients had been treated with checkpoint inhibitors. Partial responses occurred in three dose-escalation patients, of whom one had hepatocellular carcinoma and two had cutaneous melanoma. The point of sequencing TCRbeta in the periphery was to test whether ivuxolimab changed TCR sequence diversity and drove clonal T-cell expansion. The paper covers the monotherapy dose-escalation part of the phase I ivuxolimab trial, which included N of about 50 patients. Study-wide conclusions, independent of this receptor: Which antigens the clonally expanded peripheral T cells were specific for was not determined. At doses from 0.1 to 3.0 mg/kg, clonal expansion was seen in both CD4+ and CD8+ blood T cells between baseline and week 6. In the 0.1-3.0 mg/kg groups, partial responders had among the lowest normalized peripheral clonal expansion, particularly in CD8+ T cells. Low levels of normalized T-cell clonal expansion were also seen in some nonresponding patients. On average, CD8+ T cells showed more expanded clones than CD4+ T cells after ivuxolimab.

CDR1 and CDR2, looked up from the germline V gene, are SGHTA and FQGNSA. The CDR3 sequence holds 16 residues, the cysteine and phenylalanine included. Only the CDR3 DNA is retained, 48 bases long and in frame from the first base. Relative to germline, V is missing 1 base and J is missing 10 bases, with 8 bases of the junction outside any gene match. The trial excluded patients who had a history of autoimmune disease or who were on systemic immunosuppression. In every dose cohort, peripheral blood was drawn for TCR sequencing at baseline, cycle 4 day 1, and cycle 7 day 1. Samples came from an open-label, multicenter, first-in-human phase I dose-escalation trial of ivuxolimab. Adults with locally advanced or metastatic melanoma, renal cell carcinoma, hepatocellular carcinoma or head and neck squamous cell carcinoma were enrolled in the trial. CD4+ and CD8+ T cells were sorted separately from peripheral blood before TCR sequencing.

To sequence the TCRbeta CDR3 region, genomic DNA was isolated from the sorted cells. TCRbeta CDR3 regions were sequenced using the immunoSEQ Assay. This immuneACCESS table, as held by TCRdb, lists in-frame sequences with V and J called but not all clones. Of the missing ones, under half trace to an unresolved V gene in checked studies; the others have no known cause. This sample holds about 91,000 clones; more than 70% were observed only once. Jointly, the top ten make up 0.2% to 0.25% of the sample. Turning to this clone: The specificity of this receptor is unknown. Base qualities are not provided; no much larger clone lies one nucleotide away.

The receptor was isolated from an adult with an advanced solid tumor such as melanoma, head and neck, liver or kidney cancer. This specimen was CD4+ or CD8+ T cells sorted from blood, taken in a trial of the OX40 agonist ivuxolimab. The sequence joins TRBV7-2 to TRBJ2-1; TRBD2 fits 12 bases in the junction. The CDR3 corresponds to CASSLDSLAGGYEQFF. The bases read TGTGCCAGCAGCTTAGATTCGCTAGCGGGAGGGTACGAGCAGTTCTTC.